A selection of T cell receptor beta chains follows, all from one sample in a study of blood T cell repertoires in COVID-19. Some clones are missing from TCRdb's copy, which holds only in-frame ones; the method was immunoSEQ multiplex PCR. The table lists just under 45,000 clones, about 86% of them singletons. The sequenced sample consisted of peripheral blood. The source is a human donor in a cohort sampled during active COVID-19. Each CDR3 is given with its conserved first and last residue. A D gene is named only where the DNA matches it firmly. Clone size is given for some rows only: seen once, a few or many times, or a class if the clone is expanded.

clone size	J gene	V gene	D gene	CDR3 protein	CDR3 DNA
-	TRBJ2-3	TRBV7-9	TRBD1	CASRSRTGGTDTQYF	TGTGCCAGCAGATCCCGGACAGGAGGTACAGATACGCAGTATTTT
-	TRBJ2-3	TRBV10-3	-	CAIRPDSEGDTQYF	TGTGCCATCAGACCGGACTCGGAAGGGGATACGCAGTATTTT
few	TRBJ1-1	TRBV19	-	CATRQTEAFF	TGTGCCACTAGACAGACTGAAGCTTTCTTT
-	TRBJ1-2	TRBV27	-	CASSFHREVNYGYTF	TGTGCCAGCAGTTTTCACAGGGAAGTTAACTATGGCTACACCTTC
-	TRBJ2-7	TRBV5-1	-	CASSRDKGYEQYF	TGCGCCAGCAGCCGGGACAAGGGCTACGAGCAGTACTTC
-	TRBJ1-2	TRBV7-6	-	CASSRTSSANYGYTF	TGTGCCAGCAGCCGGACATCCTCGGCTAACTATGGCTACACCTTC
-	TRBJ1-3	TRBV5-1	TRBD1	CASSVTGVSGNTIYF	TGCGCCAGCAGCGTTACAGGGGTCTCTGGAAACACCATATATTTT
few	TRBJ1-1	TRBV10-3	-	CAIRRDMNTEAFF	TGTGCCATACGACGTGACATGAACACTGAAGCTTTCTTT
-	TRBJ2-7	TRBV6-6	TRBD1	CASRQTGGSSYEQYF	TGTGCCAGCAGGCAGACAGGGGGGAGCTCCTACGAGCAGTACTTC
-	TRBJ1-5	TRBV19	-	CASSPYGAGQPQHF	TGTGCCAGTAGTCCGTATGGGGCTGGCCAGCCCCAGCATTTT
-	TRBJ1-2	TRBV4-3	-	CASSQDFRSGDYGYTF	TGCGCCAGCAGCCAAGATTTCCGGTCAGGGGACTATGGCTACACCTTC
-	TRBJ2-1	TRBV5-1	TRBD1	CASRTEPGQGYNEQFF	TGCGCCAGCCGCACGGAACCGGGACAGGGTTACAATGAGCAGTTCTTC
-	TRBJ2-2	TRBV5-1	TRBD1	CASCPDRGLVGELFF	TGCGCCAGCTGCCCCGACAGGGGGCTAGTCGGGGAGCTGTTTTTT
-	TRBJ2-1	TRBV9	-	CASSGAGSNEQFF	TGTGCCAGCTCGGGAGCAGGGTCGAATGAGCAGTTCTTC
once	TRBJ2-5	TRBV4-3	TRBD2	CASSQDAGGITSETQYF	TGCGCCAGCAGCCAAGATGCGGGGGGGATAACCTCGGAGACCCAGTACTTC
-	TRBJ1-1	TRBV3-1/TRBV3-2	-	CASSQSGPVYTEAFF	TGTGCCAGCAGCCAATCGGGTCCAGTGTACACTGAAGCTTTCTTT
-	TRBJ2-7	TRBV6-2/TRBV6-3	TRBD2	CASSYPRRGAIYEQYF	TGTGCCAGCAGTTACCCGAGGCGGGGGGCCATATACGAGCAGTACTTC
-	TRBJ2-2	TRBV4-2	TRBD2	CASSQDLTGGRTGELFF	TGTGCCAGCAGCCAAGATCTTACGGGGGGGCGTACCGGGGAGCTGTTTTTT
few	TRBJ2-5	TRBV11-2	-	CASSLGQGGETQYF	TGTGCCAGCAGCCTCGGACAGGGAGGGGAGACCCAGTACTTC
-	TRBJ2-1	TRBV7-9	TRBD2	CASSLRTSGGPEQFF	TGTGCCAGCAGCTTACGGACTAGCGGGGGGCCTGAGCAGTTCTTC
once	TRBJ2-1	TRBV7-6	TRBD2	CASTAGGRGVHNEQFF	TGTGCCAGCACCGCAGGCGGGCGGGGGGTCCACAATGAGCAGTTCTTC
-	TRBJ2-4	TRBV4-3	TRBD1	CASSQDLTGKDIQYF	TGCGCCAGCAGCCAAGATCTGACAGGGAAGGACATTCAGTACTTC
-	TRBJ2-5	TRBV7-2	-	CASSLLRGQETQYF	TGTGCCAGCAGCTTATTAAGGGGGCAAGAGACCCAGTACTTC
-	TRBJ1-2	TRBV28	-	CASTGGRGYGYTF	TGTGCCAGCACGGGGGGTCGAGGCTATGGCTACACCTTC
-	TRBJ2-5	TRBV18	-	CASSPGLVWQQTQYF	TGTGCCAGCTCACCAGGTCTAGTCTGGCAACAGACCCAGTACTTC
-	TRBJ1-1	TRBV11-2	-	CASSLGRGNTEAFF	TGTGCCAGCAGCTTAGGTAGGGGAAACACTGAAGCTTTCTTT
-	TRBJ1-1	TRBV7-8	-	CASSLGRAHTEAFF	TGTGCCAGCAGCTTAGGCAGGGCCCACACTGAAGCTTTCTTT
-	TRBJ1-2	TRBV10-3	-	CAISETNYGYTF	TGTGCCATCAGTGAGACAAACTATGGCTACACCTTC
once	TRBJ2-7	TRBV23-1	-	CASSHKCGRAYYEQYF	TGCGCCAGCAGTCACAAGTGTGGCAGGGCATACTACGAGCAGTACTTC
-	TRBJ2-7	TRBV27	TRBD2	CASSFFGGGEQYF	TGTGCCAGCAGTTTTTTCGGGGGGGGCGAGCAGTACTTC
-	TRBJ2-5	TRBV9	-	CASNEGGRQETQYF	TGTGCCAGCAACGAGGGCGGGCGACAAGAGACCCAGTACTTC
-	TRBJ1-5	TRBV9	TRBD1	CASSPAGGSNQPQHF	TGTGCCAGCAGCCCGGCAGGGGGTAGTAATCAGCCCCAGCATTTT
-	TRBJ2-1	TRBV10-3	TRBD2	CAISDLAGYNEQFF	TGTGCCATCAGTGACCTAGCGGGCTACAATGAGCAGTTCTTC
-	TRBJ2-2	TRBV7-9	TRBD2	CASSPRTSGGSGELFF	TGTGCCAGCAGCCCACGGACTAGCGGGGGGTCCGGGGAGCTGTTTTTT
once	TRBJ2-5	TRBV7-9	-	CASSPRRSGMGETQYF	TGTGCCAGCAGCCCCCGGCGGTCGGGGATGGGGGAGACCCAGTACTTC
-	TRBJ2-7	TRBV29-1	-	CSVEERGNYEQYF	TGCAGCGTTGAAGAGCGAGGGAACTACGAGCAGTACTTC
once	TRBJ2-5	TRBV12-3/TRBV12-4	-	CASRENLETQYF	TGTGCCAGCAGGGAGAACCTGGAGACCCAGTACTTC
once	TRBJ1-4	TRBV7-6	TRBD1	CASSFEGAPNEKLFF	TGTGCCAGCAGCTTCGAGGGGGCTCCTAATGAAAAACTGTTTTTT
-	TRBJ1-5	TRBV28	-	CASSFGRQPQHF	TGTGCCAGCAGTTTCGGTAGACAGCCCCAGCATTTT
-	TRBJ2-1	TRBV18	TRBD2	CASSEAGGENEQFF	TGTGCCAGCTCAGAAGCGGGGGGAGAGAATGAGCAGTTCTTC